This T cell receptor beta chain was sequenced during a study of T cell responses to AZD1222 COVID-19 vaccine. The CDR3 loop spans 16 amino acids. CDR1 SGHNT and CDR2 YYREEE come from the germline V gene (reference sequence). V was pared by 0 bases and J by 2 bases, with 12 bases between. This clone was seen more than once but under ten times. Profiled with immunoSEQ multiplex PCR; TCRdb holds only in-frame clones, not every one. This table has 100,000 to 150,000 clones, 80% to 90% appearing once. The J gene is TRBJ1-5, the V gene TRBV5-4; D perhaps matches TRBD1 (6 bases). The sample here was peripheral blood, taken on day 0 of AZD1222 vaccination. The receptor was isolated from an adult in good health. The CDR3 here is CASSLGGANRNQPQHF. The CDR3, as DNA: TGTGCCAGCAGCTTGGGGGGGGCGAATCGCAATCAGCCCCAGCATTTT.